The 6 T cell receptor beta chains below come from one sample, sequenced in a study of T cells after yellow fever vaccination (dated by TCRdb to the late 2010s). Library method: 5' RACE. Data came from an Illumina NovaSeq 6000. TCRdb reprocessing: public reads trimmed at Q25 with fastp, clones called with MiXCR, in-frame beta chains kept. Identical CDR3 protein sequences are pooled into one entry, listed with their most common genes and DNA. The table for this sample lists about 260,000 distinct CDR3 sequences; 5.2% of them were counted only once. More than 3% of the sample comes from the top ten. The treatment or condition tag for this specimen amounts to: live attenuated yellow fever vaccine strain. The source was CD4+ T cells sorted from PBMCs, collected on the day of the yellow fever booster vaccination. The receptors stem from a young man who received the YFV17D yellow fever vaccine.

The chain carries TRBV7-2 and TRBJ1-5; possibly TRBD1 for D (6 bases). This CDR3 comprises 15 residues. Trimming stripped 1 base from V and 5 bases from J, with 12 bases between. Germline lookup yields CDR1 SGHTA and CDR2 FQGNSA. The CDR3 DNA sequence: TGTGCCAGCAGCTTAGAAAGCACAGGGCATCAGCCCCAGCATTTT. Amino acid sequence: CASSLESTGHQPQHF.

This rearrangement joins TRBV6-5 to TRBJ2-3; 14 bases line up with TRBD2. In germline, CDR1 is MNHEY, CDR2 SVGAGI. V lost 2 bases to trimming and J lost 2 bases; unmatched junction nucleotides: 6. This CDR3 comprises 18 residues. DNA of the CDR3: TGTGCCAGCAGTTACACGGGACTAGCGGGGGCCTCCACAGATACGCAGTATTTT. Protein sequence: CASSYTGLAGASTDTQYF.

The chain links TRBV12-3 or TRBV12-4 to TRBJ2-1, with TRBD2 as a possible D gene (5 bases). The CDR3 contains 15 residues. The V end lost 5 bases, the J end lost 4 bases, and 15 bases lay between the germline ends. CDR3 residues: CASSPGLTGYNEQFF. The CDR3 nucleotides are TGTGCCAGCAGTCCCGGGTTAACGGGGTACAATGAGCAGTTCTTC.

This clonotype was detected only a few times. The chain carries TRBV9 and TRBJ2-3; 7 bases line up with TRBD2. V lost 3 bases and J lost 3; bases outside the gene matches: 7. Germline CDR1 and CDR2: SGDLS and YYNGEE. This CDR3 is built from 15 residues. The CDR3 is CASSATTGGTDTQYF. CDR3 nucleotides: TGTGCCAGCAGCGCCACGACCGGGGGGACAGATACGCAGTATTTT. The full variable domain, with the rest looked up from reference TRBV9 and TRBJ2-3, is DSGVTQTPKHLITATGQRVTLRCSPRSGDLSVYWYQQSLDQGLQFLIQYYNGEERAKGNILERFSAQQFPDLHSELNLSSLELGDSALYFCASSATTGGTDTQYFGPGTRLTVL.

The chain combines TRBV5-1 with TRBJ2-7; 7 nucleotides match TRBD1. V was pared by 0 bases and J by 6 bases, with 3 bases of the junction left unmatched. This CDR3 has 13 residues. Germline V gene lookup returns CDR1 SGHRS and CDR2 YFSETQ. CDR3 sequence: CASSLGQGFEQYV. As DNA, the CDR3 is TGCGCCAGCAGCTTGGGACAGGGTTTCGAGCAGTACGTC.

This clonotype was detected a few times. V is TRBV12-3 or TRBV12-4 and J is TRBJ1-5; D unresolved. The CDR3 has 14 amino acids. V gave up 7 bases and J gave up 3 bases, with 13 bases separating them. CDR3 in DNA: TGTGCCAGCAACTTGGACGGTCTCAATCAGCCCCAGCATTTT. Protein product: CASNLDGLNQPQHF.